There are a few counts of the clone carrying this T cell receptor beta chain. What it binds is not known. The data stem from a study of T cell repertoires in cytomegalovirus infection. As for the study in general: CMV epitopes that were recently identified and HLA-C-restricted were used alongside well-studied HLA-B-restricted ones.

Germline CDR1 reads MNHNY; CDR2 reads SVGAGI (reference sequence). This CDR3 has 18 residues. Trimming removed 5 bases at V and 0 bases at J, with 21 bases between. Study conclusions and caveats: Predominance within the ex vivo response was attributable to HLA-C-restricted CMV-specific TCR beta clonotypes.

One entry per CDR3 protein, called by TCRdb with MiXCR from the reads. The top ten hold around 54% of the sample, which has 100,000 to 150,000 distinct CDR3 sequences, 30% to 40% seen once. The specimen was CD8+ T cells from cultured PBMCs, collected from culture after CMV antigen stimulation. This chain uses TRBV6-6 with TRBJ2-3; D may be TRBD1 (7 bases). The clonotype was recovered from a human donor in good health (CMV status not recorded). Some clones in this sample may be carry-over from other donors' samples. The CDR3 region has the DNA TGTGCCAGCAGTACTGCGCCGGAGGGGACAGCAAGCACAGATACGCAGTATTTT. As protein: CASSTAPEGTASTDTQYF.